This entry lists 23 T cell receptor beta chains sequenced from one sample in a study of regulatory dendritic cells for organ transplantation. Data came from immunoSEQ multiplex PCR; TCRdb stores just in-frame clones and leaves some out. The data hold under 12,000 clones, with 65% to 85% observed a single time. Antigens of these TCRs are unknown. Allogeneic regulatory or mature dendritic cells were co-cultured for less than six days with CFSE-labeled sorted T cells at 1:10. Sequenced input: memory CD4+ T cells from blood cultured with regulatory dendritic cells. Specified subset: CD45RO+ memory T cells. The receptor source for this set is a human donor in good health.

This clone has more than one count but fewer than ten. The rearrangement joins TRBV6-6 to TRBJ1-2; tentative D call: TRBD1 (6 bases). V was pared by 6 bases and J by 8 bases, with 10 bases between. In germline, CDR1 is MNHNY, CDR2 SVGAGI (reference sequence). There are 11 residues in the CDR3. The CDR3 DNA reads TGTGCCAGCAGACAGGGTGGGGGCTACACCTTC. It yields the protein CASRQGGGYTF.

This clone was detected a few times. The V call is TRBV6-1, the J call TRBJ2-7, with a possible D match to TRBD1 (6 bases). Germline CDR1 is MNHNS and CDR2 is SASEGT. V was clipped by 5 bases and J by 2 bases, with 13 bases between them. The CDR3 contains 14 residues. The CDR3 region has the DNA TGTGCCAGCAGTCCCGGAGGACAGACCTACGAGCAGTACTTC. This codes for CASSPGGQTYEQYF.

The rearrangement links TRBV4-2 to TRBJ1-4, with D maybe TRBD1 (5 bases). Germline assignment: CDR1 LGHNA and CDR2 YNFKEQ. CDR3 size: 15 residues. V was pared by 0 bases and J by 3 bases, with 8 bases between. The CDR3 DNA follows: TGTGCCAGCAGCCAAGAAGGCAGGGCTAATGAAAAACTGTTTTTT. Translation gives CASSQEGRANEKLFF.

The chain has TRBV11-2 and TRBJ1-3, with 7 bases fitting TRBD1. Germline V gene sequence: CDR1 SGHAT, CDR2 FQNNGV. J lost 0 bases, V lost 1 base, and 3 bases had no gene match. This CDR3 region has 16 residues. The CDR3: CASSLGQGDSGNTIYF. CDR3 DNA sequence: TGTGCCAGCAGCTTAGGACAGGGCGACTCTGGAAACACCATATATTTT.

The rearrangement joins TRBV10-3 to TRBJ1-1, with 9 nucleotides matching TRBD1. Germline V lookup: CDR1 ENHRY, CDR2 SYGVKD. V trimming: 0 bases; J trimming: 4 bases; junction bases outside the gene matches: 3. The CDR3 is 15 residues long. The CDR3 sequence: CAISESTGGSTEAFF. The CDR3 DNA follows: TGTGCCATCAGTGAGTCGACAGGGGGGAGCACTGAAGCTTTCTTT.

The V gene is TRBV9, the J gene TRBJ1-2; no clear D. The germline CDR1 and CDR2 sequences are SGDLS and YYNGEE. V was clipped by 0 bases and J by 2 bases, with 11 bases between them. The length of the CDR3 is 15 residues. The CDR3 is CASSVDPGLNYGYTF. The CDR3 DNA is TGTGCCAGCAGCGTAGATCCTGGTCTAAACTATGGCTACACCTTC.

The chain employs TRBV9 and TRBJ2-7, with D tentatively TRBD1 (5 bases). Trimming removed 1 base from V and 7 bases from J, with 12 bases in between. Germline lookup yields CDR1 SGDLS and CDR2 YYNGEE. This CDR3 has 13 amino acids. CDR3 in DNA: TGTGCCAGCAGCGTAATACCCGGACAAGAGCAGTACTTC. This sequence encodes CASSVIPGQEQYF.

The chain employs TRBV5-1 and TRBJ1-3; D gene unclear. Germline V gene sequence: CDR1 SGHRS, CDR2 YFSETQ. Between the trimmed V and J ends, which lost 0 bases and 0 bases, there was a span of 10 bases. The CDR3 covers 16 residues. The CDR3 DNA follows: TGCGCCAGCAGCTTGGGTCGGCTAGACTCTGGAAACACCATATATTTT. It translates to CASSLGRLDSGNTIYF.

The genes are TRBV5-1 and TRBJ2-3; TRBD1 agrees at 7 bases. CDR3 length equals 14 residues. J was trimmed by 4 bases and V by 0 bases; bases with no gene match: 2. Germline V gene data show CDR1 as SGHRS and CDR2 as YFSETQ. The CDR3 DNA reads TGCGCCAGCAGCTTGGGACAGGGATCAGATACGCAGTATTTT. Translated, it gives CASSLGQGSDTQYF. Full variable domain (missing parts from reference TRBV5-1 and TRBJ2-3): KAGVTQTPRYLIKTRGQQVTLSCSPISGHRSVSWYQQTPGQGLQFLFEYFSETQRNKGNFPGRFSGRQFSNSRSEMNVSTLELGDSALYLCASSLGQGSDTQYFGPGTRLTVL.

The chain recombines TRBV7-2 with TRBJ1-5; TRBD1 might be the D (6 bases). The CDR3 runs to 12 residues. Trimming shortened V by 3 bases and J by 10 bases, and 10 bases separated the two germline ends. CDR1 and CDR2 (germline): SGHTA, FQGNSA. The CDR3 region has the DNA TGTGCCAGCAGCTTTGGGGGCGGTCCCCAGCATTTT. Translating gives CASSFGGGPQHF.

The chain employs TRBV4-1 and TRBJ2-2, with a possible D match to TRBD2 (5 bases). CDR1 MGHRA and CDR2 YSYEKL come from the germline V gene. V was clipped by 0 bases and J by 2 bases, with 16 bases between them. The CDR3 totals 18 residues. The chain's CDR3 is CASSQDLFGLGNTGELFF. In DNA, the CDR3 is TGCGCCAGCAGCCAAGATCTTTTCGGACTGGGCAACACCGGGGAGCTGTTTTTT.

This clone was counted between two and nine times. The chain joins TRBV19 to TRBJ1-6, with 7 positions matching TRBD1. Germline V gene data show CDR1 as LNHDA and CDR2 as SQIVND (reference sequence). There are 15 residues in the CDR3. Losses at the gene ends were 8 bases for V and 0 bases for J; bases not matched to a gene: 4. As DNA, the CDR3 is TGTGCCAGTGGTACAGGGGACTCCTATAATTCACCCCTCCACTTT. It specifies CASGTGDSYNSPLHF.

In DNA form, the CDR3 reads TGTGCCAGTAGCGAAGCCCAGGTCTCCTATGGCTACACCTTC. This codes for CASSEAQVSYGYTF. The genes are TRBV19 and TRBJ1-2, with D uncertain. The length of the CDR3 is 14 residues. Trimming took 6 bases from V and 4 from J, leaving 15 bases between them. The germline CDR1 and CDR2 sequences are LNHDA and SQIVND (reference sequence).

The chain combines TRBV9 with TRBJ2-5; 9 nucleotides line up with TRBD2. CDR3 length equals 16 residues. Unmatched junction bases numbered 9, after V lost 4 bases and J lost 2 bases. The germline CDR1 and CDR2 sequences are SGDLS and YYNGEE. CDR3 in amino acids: CASSPRAGGFQETQYF. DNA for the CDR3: TGTGCCAGCAGCCCCCGGGCGGGGGGGTTTCAAGAGACCCAGTACTTC.

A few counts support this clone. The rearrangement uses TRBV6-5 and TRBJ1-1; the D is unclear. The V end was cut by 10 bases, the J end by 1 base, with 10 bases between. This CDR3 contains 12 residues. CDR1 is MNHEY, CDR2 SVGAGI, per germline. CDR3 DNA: TGTGCCACCCGAGGCAGGAACACTGAAGCTTTCTTT. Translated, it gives CATRGRNTEAFF.

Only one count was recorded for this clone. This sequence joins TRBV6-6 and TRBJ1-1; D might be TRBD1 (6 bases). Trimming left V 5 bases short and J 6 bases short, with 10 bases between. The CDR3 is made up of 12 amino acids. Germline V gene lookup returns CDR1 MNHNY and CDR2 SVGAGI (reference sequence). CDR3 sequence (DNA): TGTGCCAGCAGTCCGACAGGAGCTGAAGCTTTCTTT. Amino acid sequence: CASSPTGAEAFF.

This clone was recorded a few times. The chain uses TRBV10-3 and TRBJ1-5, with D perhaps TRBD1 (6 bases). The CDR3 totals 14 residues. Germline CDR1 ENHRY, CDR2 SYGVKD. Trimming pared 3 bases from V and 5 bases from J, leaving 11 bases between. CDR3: CAISEQGGDQPQHF. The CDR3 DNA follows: TGTGCCATCAGTGAACAGGGTGGGGATCAGCCCCAGCATTTT.

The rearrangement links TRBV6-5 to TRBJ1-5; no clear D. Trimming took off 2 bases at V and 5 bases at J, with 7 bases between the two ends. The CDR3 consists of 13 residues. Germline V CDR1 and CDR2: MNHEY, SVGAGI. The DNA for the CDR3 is TGTGCCAGCAGTTACGAGTCCTATCAGCCCCAGCATTTT. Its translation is CASSYESYQPQHF.

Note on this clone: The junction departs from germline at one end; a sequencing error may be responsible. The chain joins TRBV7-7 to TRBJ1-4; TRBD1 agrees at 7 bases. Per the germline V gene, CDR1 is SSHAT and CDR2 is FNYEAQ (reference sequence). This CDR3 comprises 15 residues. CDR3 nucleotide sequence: TGTGCTAGCAGCTTAGGAGGGGGCACTAATGAAAAACTGTTTTTT. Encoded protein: CASSLGGGTNEKLFF.

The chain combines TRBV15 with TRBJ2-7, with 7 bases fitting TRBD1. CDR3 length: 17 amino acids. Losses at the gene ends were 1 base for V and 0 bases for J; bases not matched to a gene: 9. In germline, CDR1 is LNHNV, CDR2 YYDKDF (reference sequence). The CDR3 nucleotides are TGTGCCACCAGCAGAGTCCTCTTGACAGGGCTCTCCTACGAGCAGTACTTC. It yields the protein CATSRVLLTGLSYEQYF. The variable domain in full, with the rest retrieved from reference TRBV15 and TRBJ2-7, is DAMVIQNPRYQVTQFGKPVTLSCSQTLNHNVMYWYQQKSSQAPKLLFHYYDKDFNNEADTPDNFQSRRPNTSFCFLDIRSPGLGDTAMYLCATSRVLLTGLSYEQYFGPGTRLTVT.

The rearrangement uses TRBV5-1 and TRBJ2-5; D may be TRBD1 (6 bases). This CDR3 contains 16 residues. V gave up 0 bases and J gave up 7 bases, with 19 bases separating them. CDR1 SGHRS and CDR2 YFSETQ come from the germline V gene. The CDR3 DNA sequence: TGCGCCAGCAGCTTGGGATCCGGGACACAAGTTGGGACCCAGTACTTC. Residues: CASSLGSGTQVGTQYF.

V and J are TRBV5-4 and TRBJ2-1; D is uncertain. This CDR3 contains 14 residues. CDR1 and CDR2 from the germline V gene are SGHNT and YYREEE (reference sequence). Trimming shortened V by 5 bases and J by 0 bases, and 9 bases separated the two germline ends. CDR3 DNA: TGTGCCAGCAGTTCCCATGTCTCCTACAATGAGCAGTTCTTC. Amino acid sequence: CASSSHVSYNEQFF.

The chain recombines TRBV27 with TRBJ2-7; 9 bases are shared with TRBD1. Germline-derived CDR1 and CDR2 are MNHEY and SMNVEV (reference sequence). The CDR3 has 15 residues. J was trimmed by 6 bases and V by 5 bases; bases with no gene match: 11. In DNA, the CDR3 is TGTGCCAGCAGTCCGATGGGACAGGGCTTTAGCGAGCAGTACTTC. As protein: CASSPMGQGFSEQYF.